A single T cell receptor (beta chain) is shown here with its context. Its antigen remains unknown. This sample stems from a study of T-cell memory formation after mild COVID-19. Whole-study results and caveats: A subset of responding clones appeared in pre-infection memory, suggesting cross-reactive memory joined.

Germline loops: CDR1 DFQATT, CDR2 SNEGSKA (reference sequence). V was pared by 3 bases and J by 1 base, with 14 bases between. There are 15 residues in the CDR3. TCRdb used MiXCR to reprocess the 5' RACE reads, holding one entry per CDR3 protein. The sample lists 200,000 to 250,000 distinct CDR3 sequences, approximately 15% occurring once. The chain couples TRBV20-1 to TRBJ2-3, with a tentative D call TRBD2 (6 bases). The specimen was PBMCs or a T cell subset sorted from them (not recorded which). The clonotype comes from an adult woman who had mild COVID-19 (a few samples of this study predate the infection). Cell type and time point are not known. The CDR3 here is CSARGGRAGTDTQYF. The CDR3 region has the DNA TGCAGTGCTAGGGGAGGCAGGGCTGGCACAGATACGCAGTATTTT.